These 13 T cell receptor beta chains were all obtained from the same sample, sequenced in a study of shared clonotypes between healthy human individuals. The data were produced by immunoSEQ multiplex PCR, yet TCRdb's version contains in-frame clones alone and is incomplete. The data hold 2 million to 2.5 million clones, with over 90% observed a single time. Input material: naive CD4+ T cells from PBMCs. This sample's subset: CD45RA+ positively selected. The receptor source for this set is a man aged 18-30 years in good health. Some clones in this sample may be carry-over from other donors' samples.

The chain employs TRBV6-1 and TRBJ2-7; 10 bases map to TRBD1. The ends lost 2 bases at V and 7 bases at J; junction bases unmatched: 8. The CDR3 totals 15 residues. Germline-derived CDR1 and CDR2 are MNHNS and SASEGT. The CDR3 nucleotides read TGTGCCAGCAGTGAAACCCGACAGGGGGCGGATGAGCAGTACTTC. Translation: CASSETRQGADEQYF.

The rearrangement joins TRBV4-1 to TRBJ2-1, with 8 bases that match TRBD2. The CDR3 spans 14 residues. V lost 4 bases to trimming and J lost 5 bases; unmatched junction nucleotides: 4. CDR1 is MGHRA and CDR2 is YSYEKL in the germline V gene. CDR3 nucleotide sequence: TGCGCCAGCAGCCCGGGAGGGCCGGACAATGAGCAGTTCTTC. It yields the protein CASSPGGPDNEQFF.

The chain joins TRBV11-2 to TRBJ2-2; TRBD2 is a possible D gene (6 bases). From germline, CDR1 is SGHAT and CDR2 FQNNGV. Trimming took off 5 bases at V and 4 bases at J, with 20 bases between the two ends. The CDR3 runs 17 residues. The CDR3 DNA is TGTGCCAGCAGCCGATCGGCGGGATCGGTGGGCACCGGGGAGCTGTTTTTT. Protein sequence: CASSRSAGSVGTGELFF.

The chain joins TRBV28 to TRBJ2-7; 9 positions match TRBD1. The V segment lost 6 bases and the J segment 0 bases; nucleotides outside the gene matches: 9. Germline values: CDR1 MDHEN, CDR2 SYDVKM. The CDR3 has 16 amino acids. The DNA for the CDR3 is TGTGCCAGCAGATACCCCGGGACAGGGAACTCCTACGAGCAGTACTTC. This gives the protein CASRYPGTGNSYEQYF.

CDR3 region: CAWGGGTPGEKLFF. The DNA for the CDR3 is TGTGCCTGGGGAGGTGGGACCCCGGGTGAAAAACTGTTTTTT. The rearrangement joins TRBV30 to TRBJ1-4, with D perhaps matching TRBD1 (5 bases). Trimming cost V 5 bases and J 7 bases, with 17 bases left between them. This CDR3 is built from 14 residues. The V gene's germline CDR1 is GTSNPN and CDR2 SVGIG (reference sequence).

This chain links TRBV18 with TRBJ2-1, with D perhaps being TRBD1 or TRBD2 (5 bases each). This CDR3 has 13 amino acids. CDR1 is KGHSH, CDR2 LQKENI, per germline. The germline V and J ends were trimmed by 5 bases and 7 bases, with 12 bases remaining between them. For the CDR3, the DNA is TGTGCCAGCTCAAGGGACCTCAAGAATGAGCAGTTCTTC. It codes for CASSRDLKNEQFF.

The chain links TRBV27 to TRBJ2-1, with TRBD2 as a possible D gene (5 bases). The CDR3 spans 15 residues. Germline-derived CDR1 and CDR2 are MNHEY and SMNVEV (reference sequence). V gave up 3 bases and J gave up 7 bases, with 16 bases separating them. The CDR3 here is CASSLFGLAANEQFF. The CDR3 nucleotides are TGTGCCAGCAGTTTGTTCGGTCTAGCCGCAAATGAGCAGTTCTTC.

J is TRBJ2-1 and V is TRBV4-2; 10 bases match TRBD2. This CDR3 is 19 amino acids long. With 0 bases clipped from V and 8 bases from J, the junction kept 16 bases outside the gene matches. CDR1 and CDR2 from the germline V gene are LGHNA and YNFKEQ. CDR3: CASSQDLGWSGRVIDEQFF. The CDR3 coding sequence is TGTGCCAGCAGCCAAGATTTGGGGTGGAGCGGGAGGGTTATCGATGAGCAGTTCTTC.

J is TRBJ1-2 and V is TRBV6-4; D gene uncertain. Trimming took 1 base from V and 8 from J, leaving 8 bases between them. CDR3 size: 12 residues. The germline CDR1 and CDR2 sequences are MRHNA and SNTAGT. The CDR3, as DNA: TGTGCCAGCAGTGACTACGGCGCGGGCTACACCTTC. It translates to CASSDYGAGYTF.

The chain uses TRBV5-1 and TRBJ2-5; no reliable D call. The V end lost 4 bases, the J end lost 2 bases, and 12 bases lay between the germline ends. Germline CDR1 SGHRS, CDR2 YFSETQ. CDR3 length: 14 amino acids. For the CDR3, the DNA is TGCGCCAGCAGCCGCCAGCAGCTTCAAGAGACCCAGTACTTC. Protein product: CASSRQQLQETQYF.

This clone was counted a single time. V usage is TRBV6-4 and J usage is TRBJ2-7; D ambiguous. CDR1 and CDR2 (germline): MRHNA, SNTAGT. The CDR3 loop spans 13 amino acids. V was cut by 10 bases and J by 0 bases, with 13 bases left in between. CDR3 bases: TGTGCCACCCTCAACCCAGTCTCCTACGAGCAGTACTTC. This translates into CATLNPVSYEQYF.

This clone was observed once. The chain employs TRBV18 and TRBJ2-1; TRBD1 matches at 8 bases. V trimming: 0 bases; J trimming: 8 bases; junction bases outside the gene matches: 9. Germline values: CDR1 KGHSH, CDR2 LQKENI. The CDR3 totals 16 residues. The CDR3, as DNA: TGTGCCAGCTCACCACCGGCAGGGGGCCGTTACTATGAGCAGTTCTTC. Residues: CASSPPAGGRYYEQFF.

The chain links TRBV18 to TRBJ1-5, with unresolved D. This CDR3 contains 15 residues. The V end lost 3 bases, the J end lost 1 base, and 10 bases lay between the germline ends. Germline V lookup: CDR1 KGHSH, CDR2 LQKENI. The CDR3 coding sequence is TGTGCCAGCTCACCCTACAGCGGGAGCAATCAGCCCCAGCATTTT. As protein: CASSPYSGSNQPQHF.